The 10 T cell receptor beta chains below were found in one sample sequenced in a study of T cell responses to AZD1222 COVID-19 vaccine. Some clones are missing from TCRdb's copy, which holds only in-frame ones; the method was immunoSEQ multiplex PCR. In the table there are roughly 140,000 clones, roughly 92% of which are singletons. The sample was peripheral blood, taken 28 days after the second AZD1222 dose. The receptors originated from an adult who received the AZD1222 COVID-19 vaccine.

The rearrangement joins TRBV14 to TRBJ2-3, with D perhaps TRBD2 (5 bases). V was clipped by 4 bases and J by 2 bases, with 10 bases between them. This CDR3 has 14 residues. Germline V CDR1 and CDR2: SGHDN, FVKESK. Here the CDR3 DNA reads TGTGCCAGCAGCCGGGAGCACTACACAGATACGCAGTATTTT. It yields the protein CASSREHYTDTQYF.

CDR3 DNA: TGTGCCAGCAGTTTACGAGGGGTTTCCTACGAGCAGTACTTC. Its protein product is CASSLRGVSYEQYF. This chain joins TRBV27 and TRBJ2-7; either TRBD1 or TRBD2 may supply D (5 bases each). Per germline, CDR1 MNHEY and CDR2 SMNVEV (reference sequence). Trimming took 2 bases from V and 1 from J, leaving 9 bases between them. The CDR3 spans 14 residues.

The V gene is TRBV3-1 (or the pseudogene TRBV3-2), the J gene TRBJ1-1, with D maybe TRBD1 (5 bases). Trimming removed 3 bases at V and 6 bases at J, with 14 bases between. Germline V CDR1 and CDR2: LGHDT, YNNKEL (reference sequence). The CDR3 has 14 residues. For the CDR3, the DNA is TGTGCCAGCAGCCAGGGACCAACGCTCCCTGAAGCTTTCTTT. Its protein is CASSQGPTLPEAFF.

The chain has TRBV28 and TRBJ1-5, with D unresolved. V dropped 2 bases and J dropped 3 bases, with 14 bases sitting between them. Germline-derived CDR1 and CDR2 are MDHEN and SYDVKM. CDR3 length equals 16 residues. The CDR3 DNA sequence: TGTGCCAGCAGTTTACCCCTCGACCTCGCCAATCAGCCCCAGCATTTT. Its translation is CASSLPLDLANQPQHF. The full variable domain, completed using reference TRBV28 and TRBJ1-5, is DVKVTQSSRYLVKRTGEKVFLECVQDMDHENMFWYRQDPGLGLRLIYFSYDVKMKEKGDIPEGYSVSREKKERFSLILESASTNQTSMYLCASSLPLDLANQPQHFGDGTRLSIL.

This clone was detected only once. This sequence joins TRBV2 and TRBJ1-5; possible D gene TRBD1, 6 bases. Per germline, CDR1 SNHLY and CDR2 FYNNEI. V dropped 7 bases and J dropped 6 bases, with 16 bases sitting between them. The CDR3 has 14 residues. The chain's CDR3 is CASTLQGGGQPQHF. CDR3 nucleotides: TGTGCCAGCACCCTACAGGGAGGCGGTCAGCCCCAGCATTTT.

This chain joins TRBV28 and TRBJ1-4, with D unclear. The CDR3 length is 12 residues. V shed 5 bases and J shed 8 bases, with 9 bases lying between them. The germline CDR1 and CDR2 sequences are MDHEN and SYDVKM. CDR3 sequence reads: CASSPLREKLFF. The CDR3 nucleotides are TGTGCCAGCAGTCCCCTCCGGGAAAAACTGTTTTTT.

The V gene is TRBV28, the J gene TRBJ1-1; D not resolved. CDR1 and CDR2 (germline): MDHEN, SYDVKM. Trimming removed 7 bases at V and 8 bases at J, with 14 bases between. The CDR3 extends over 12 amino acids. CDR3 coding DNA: TGTGCCAGCAAATGGGCAGGCCTCGAAGCTTTCTTT. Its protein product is CASKWAGLEAFF.

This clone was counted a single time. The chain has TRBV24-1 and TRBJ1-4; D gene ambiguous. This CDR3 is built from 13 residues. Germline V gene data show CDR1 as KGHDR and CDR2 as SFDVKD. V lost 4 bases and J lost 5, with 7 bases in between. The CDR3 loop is CATSEIGNEKLFF. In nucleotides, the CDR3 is TGTGCCACCAGTGAGATTGGGAATGAAAAACTGTTTTTT.

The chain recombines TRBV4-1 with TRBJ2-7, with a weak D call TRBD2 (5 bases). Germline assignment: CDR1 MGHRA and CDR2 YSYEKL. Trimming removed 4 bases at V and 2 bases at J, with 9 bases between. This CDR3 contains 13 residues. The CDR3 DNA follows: TGCGCCAGCAGCCTGGACTTAGCCTACGAGCAGTACGTC. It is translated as CASSLDLAYEQYV.

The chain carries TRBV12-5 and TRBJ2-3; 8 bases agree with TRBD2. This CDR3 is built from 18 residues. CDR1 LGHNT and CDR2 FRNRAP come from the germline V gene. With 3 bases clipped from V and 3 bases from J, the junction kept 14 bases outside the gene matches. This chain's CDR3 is CASGFGAGGSGRTDTQYF. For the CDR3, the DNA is TGTGCTAGTGGTTTTGGGGCGGGAGGCAGTGGACGAACAGATACGCAGTATTTT.